This T cell receptor beta chain was sequenced in a study of blood T cell repertoires in COVID-19. As for the study in general: COVID-19 samples collected from the United States, Italy and Spain covered acute and convalescent phases.

The J segment lost 4 bases and the V segment lost 5 bases, leaving 8 bases of the junction unmatched. The CDR3 is made up of 15 amino acids. From germline, CDR1 is SGHTA and CDR2 FQGNSA. In the study's own analysis: Estimates of nucleated cell counts were drawn from the amplification of reference gene primers. The repertoire was sequenced with immunoSEQ multiplex PCR; TCRdb's copy has only in-frame clones and lacks some. V, J and clone size are taken as reported in that table, and D and trimming were inferred from the DNA itself. The sample consists of 200,000 or so clones, approximately 90% of them appearing once.

Sequencing was performed on peripheral blood. This clonotype originated in a man between 70 and 80 years old with active or convalescent COVID-19. V gene TRBV7-2 combines with J gene TRBJ1-2; 9 bases are a match to TRBD1. The CDR3 DNA sequence: TGTGCCAGCAGCCCTTCGACAGGGGGAATCTATGGCTACACCTTC. It codes for CASSPSTGGIYGYTF.